This T cell receptor beta chain was identified during a study of blood T cell repertoires in COVID-19. Whole-study context: Acute and convalescent COVID-19 samples came from the United States, Italy and Spain. Sources were T cells, B-cell-depleted T cells, or PBMCs; the material itself was cDNA or gDNA.

V trimming: 5 bases; J trimming: 3 bases; junction bases outside the gene matches: 8. The CDR3 runs to 16 residues. CDR1 is MDHEN and CDR2 is SYDVKM in the germline V gene. Original processing notes: Estimates of nucleated cell counts were drawn from the amplification of reference gene primers. Measured with immunoSEQ multiplex PCR; TCRdb has only the in-frame clones, and not every one. V and J calls and clone size follow that table, whereas D and trimming were derived from the DNA. The sample contains some 310,000 clones, around 90% of which appear only once. The sample comprised peripheral blood. This sequence originates from a man aged 45-65 years with active or convalescent COVID-19. The chain couples TRBV28 to TRBJ1-1; TRBD1 aligns across 11 bases. The DNA for the CDR3 is TGTGCCAGCAGTCTCGGGACAGGGGGTCCCCACACTGAAGCTTTCTTT. This sequence encodes CASSLGTGGPHTEAFF.